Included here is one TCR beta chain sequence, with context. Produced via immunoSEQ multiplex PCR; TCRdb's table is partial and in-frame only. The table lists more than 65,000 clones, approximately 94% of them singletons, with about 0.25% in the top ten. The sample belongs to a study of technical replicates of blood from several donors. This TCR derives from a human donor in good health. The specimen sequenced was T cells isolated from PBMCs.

The CDR3 nucleotides read TGTGCCAGCAGCTTAGCCACGACAGGTTTTGAGCAGTTCTTC. This sequence encodes CASSLATTGFEQFF. The chain recombines TRBV11-2 with TRBJ2-1; maybe TRBD1 (6 bases). The germline gives CDR1 SGHAT, CDR2 FQNNGV. The CDR3 has 14 residues. Trimming took off 1 base at V and 9 bases at J, with 13 bases between the two ends.